Included here is one T cell receptor beta chain sequence, with context. The antigen remains undetermined. This CDR3 region has 14 residues. Unmatched junction bases numbered 10, after V lost 5 bases and J lost 9 bases. CDR1 is MNHNY and CDR2 is SVGAGI in the germline V gene (reference sequence). TCRdb keeps only in-frame clones here, not all; method: immunoSEQ multiplex PCR. The data show some 87,000 clones, 90% seen once. These data originate in a study of OX40 agonist ivuxolimab in advanced cancers. Study overall: With ivuxolimab, an agonistic anti-OX40 (CD134) antibody, patients were treated. Those treated in dose escalation had hepatocellular carcinoma, melanoma, renal cell cancer or head and neck cancer.

General observations from the study: By week 6 at 0.1 to 3.0 mg/kg, blood CD4+ and CD8+ T cells had expanded clonally.

The clonotype originates from an adult with an advanced solid tumor such as melanoma, head and neck, liver or kidney cancer. This specimen was CD4+ or CD8+ T cells sorted from blood, taken in a trial of the OX40 agonist ivuxolimab. V is TRBV6-6 and J is TRBJ2-1; 7 positions match TRBD2. The DNA of the CDR3 is TGTGCCAGCAGTCCCCACCGGGGGGAGGGTGAGCAGTTCTTC. Translating gives CASSPHRGEGEQFF.